Listed below are T cell receptor beta chains from one sample, sequenced in a study of Tregs in tolerant kidney transplant recipients. Measured with immunoSEQ multiplex PCR; TCRdb has only the in-frame clones, and not every one. The sample gives over 70,000 clones, about 91% of which show up once; 1.6% is in the top ten. The sequencing here drew on CD4+ T cells from blood (PBMCs), taken 24 months after the transplant. The receptors were gathered from a human patient who received a combined kidney and bone marrow transplant. Some T cells here may be from the graft donor. CDR3s include the opening cysteine and the closing phenylalanine or tryptophan. D genes are given only for firm matches. Part of the rows lack a size; the others show once, few, many or a class for expanded clones.

d_call	v_call	clone_size	j_call	cdr3_nt	cdr3_aa
TRBD1	TRBV5-1	once	TRBJ1-1	TGCGCCAGCAGATCCCCTCTTGACAGGGCGATGAACACTGAAGCTTTCTTT	CASRSPLDRAMNTEAFF
TRBD2	TRBV7-6	.	TRBJ2-1	TGTGCCAGCAGCGTCACGACTAGCGGGGAAAGTCCGTTCTTC	CASSVTTSGESPFF
TRBD2	TRBV4-1	.	TRBJ2-7	TGCGCCAGCAGCTCTCGGACTAGCGGGAAAGGCGAGCAGTACTTC	CASSSRTSGKGEQYF
TRBD1	TRBV4-2	.	TRBJ1-5	TGTGCCAGCAACCGGACAGGCCGGGATCAGCCCCAGCATTTT	CASNRTGRDQPQHF
.	TRBV7-6	.	TRBJ2-7	TGTGCCAGCAGCTCCCGCGGAAATACCTACGAGCAGTACTTC	CASSSRGNTYEQYF
.	TRBV29-1	once	TRBJ2-7	TGCAGCGCCTACGACAGGATCTCCTACGAGCAGTACTTC	CSAYDRISYEQYF
.	TRBV21-1	.	TRBJ1-5	TGTGCCAGCAGCGCCCCCCCGGGATATAGCAATCAGCCCCAGCATTTT	CASSAPPGYSNQPQHF
TRBD1	TRBV27	once	TRBJ1-2	TGTGCCAGCAGATCCAATTGGGGACAGTTGCATGGCTACACCTTC	CASRSNWGQLHGYTF
.	TRBV7-2	.	TRBJ1-2	TGTGCCAGCACCCCCAGCCCACGGAGAGACTATGGCTACACCTTC	CASTPSPRRDYGYTF
TRBD1	TRBV10-3	once	TRBJ2-5	TGTGCCATCAGTGAGGCGGAACAGGGGGAGACCCAGTACTTC	CAISEAEQGETQYF
.	TRBV19	.	TRBJ1-5	TGTGCCAGTAGTGCTGCAGCCTTGAGGGTTTATAGCAATCAGCCCCAGCATTTT	CASSAAALRVYSNQPQHF
TRBD1	TRBV5-1	.	TRBJ2-1	TGCGCCAGCAGCCTCCGGGACAGGGGACTTAGGGGGCAGTTCTTC	CASSLRDRGLRGQFF
.	TRBV27	.	TRBJ1-1	TGTGCCAGCAGTTTAAACAGGTTCACTGAAGCTTTCTTT	CASSLNRFTEAFF
.	TRBV7-9	.	TRBJ1-2	TGTGCCAGCAGCTTACAGGAATATGGCTACACCTTC	CASSLQEYGYTF
.	TRBV5-5	.	TRBJ2-7	TGTGCCAGCAGCTTGGCTACTAGTGGAGATATCTACGAGCAGTACTTC	CASSLATSGDIYEQYF
.	TRBV7-2	.	TRBJ2-3	TGTGCCAGCACCCTTGGACAACATGTTACGCAGTATTTT	CASTLGQHVTQYF
TRBD1	TRBV7-9	.	TRBJ2-1	TGTGCCAGCAGTCCTCCGGGACAGCTTTACAATGAGCAGTTCTTC	CASSPPGQLYNEQFF
.	TRBV6-6	.	TRBJ1-1	TGTGCCAGCAGCCCCCCGGCGGCTGAAGCTTTCTTT	CASSPPAAEAFF
TRBD1	TRBV5-1	.	TRBJ2-1	TGCGCCAGCAGCTTGACCGGGACAGGGGTCGGTGAGCAGTTCTTC	CASSLTGTGVGEQFF
.	TRBV4-3	.	TRBJ2-7	TGCGCCAGCAGCCAAGATTCCGACATCCCCTACGAGCAGTACTTC	CASSQDSDIPYEQYF
.	TRBV11-3	.	TRBJ2-7	TGTGCCAGCAGCTTAAAGACTGTACCCTCCTACGAGCAGTACTTC	CASSLKTVPSYEQYF
TRBD2	TRBV7-2	.	TRBJ2-1	TGTGCCAGCAGCTCTACCGGGACTAGCGGGCATGAGCAGTTCTTC	CASSSTGTSGHEQFF
TRBD1	TRBV19	.	TRBJ1-2	TGTGCCAGTAGTATCCCCCTAAACCGGGACAGGGCTGGCTACACCTTC	CASSIPLNRDRAGYTF
.	TRBV2	.	TRBJ1-5	TGTGCCAGCGTTGGGCAGATAAATCAGCCCCAGCATTTT	CASVGQINQPQHF
.	TRBV19	.	TRBJ1-1	TGTGCCAGTAGTATACTTCTTTTATGGAACACTGAAGCTTTCTTT	CASSILLLWNTEAFF
.	TRBV27	.	TRBJ1-2	TGTGCCAGCAGTCAGACAGAGTATAACTATGGCTACACCTTC	CASSQTEYNYGYTF
.	TRBV7-8	.	TRBJ1-2	TGTGCCAGCAGTACCAAGGGGAAGGGCTATGGCTACACCTTC	CASSTKGKGYGYTF